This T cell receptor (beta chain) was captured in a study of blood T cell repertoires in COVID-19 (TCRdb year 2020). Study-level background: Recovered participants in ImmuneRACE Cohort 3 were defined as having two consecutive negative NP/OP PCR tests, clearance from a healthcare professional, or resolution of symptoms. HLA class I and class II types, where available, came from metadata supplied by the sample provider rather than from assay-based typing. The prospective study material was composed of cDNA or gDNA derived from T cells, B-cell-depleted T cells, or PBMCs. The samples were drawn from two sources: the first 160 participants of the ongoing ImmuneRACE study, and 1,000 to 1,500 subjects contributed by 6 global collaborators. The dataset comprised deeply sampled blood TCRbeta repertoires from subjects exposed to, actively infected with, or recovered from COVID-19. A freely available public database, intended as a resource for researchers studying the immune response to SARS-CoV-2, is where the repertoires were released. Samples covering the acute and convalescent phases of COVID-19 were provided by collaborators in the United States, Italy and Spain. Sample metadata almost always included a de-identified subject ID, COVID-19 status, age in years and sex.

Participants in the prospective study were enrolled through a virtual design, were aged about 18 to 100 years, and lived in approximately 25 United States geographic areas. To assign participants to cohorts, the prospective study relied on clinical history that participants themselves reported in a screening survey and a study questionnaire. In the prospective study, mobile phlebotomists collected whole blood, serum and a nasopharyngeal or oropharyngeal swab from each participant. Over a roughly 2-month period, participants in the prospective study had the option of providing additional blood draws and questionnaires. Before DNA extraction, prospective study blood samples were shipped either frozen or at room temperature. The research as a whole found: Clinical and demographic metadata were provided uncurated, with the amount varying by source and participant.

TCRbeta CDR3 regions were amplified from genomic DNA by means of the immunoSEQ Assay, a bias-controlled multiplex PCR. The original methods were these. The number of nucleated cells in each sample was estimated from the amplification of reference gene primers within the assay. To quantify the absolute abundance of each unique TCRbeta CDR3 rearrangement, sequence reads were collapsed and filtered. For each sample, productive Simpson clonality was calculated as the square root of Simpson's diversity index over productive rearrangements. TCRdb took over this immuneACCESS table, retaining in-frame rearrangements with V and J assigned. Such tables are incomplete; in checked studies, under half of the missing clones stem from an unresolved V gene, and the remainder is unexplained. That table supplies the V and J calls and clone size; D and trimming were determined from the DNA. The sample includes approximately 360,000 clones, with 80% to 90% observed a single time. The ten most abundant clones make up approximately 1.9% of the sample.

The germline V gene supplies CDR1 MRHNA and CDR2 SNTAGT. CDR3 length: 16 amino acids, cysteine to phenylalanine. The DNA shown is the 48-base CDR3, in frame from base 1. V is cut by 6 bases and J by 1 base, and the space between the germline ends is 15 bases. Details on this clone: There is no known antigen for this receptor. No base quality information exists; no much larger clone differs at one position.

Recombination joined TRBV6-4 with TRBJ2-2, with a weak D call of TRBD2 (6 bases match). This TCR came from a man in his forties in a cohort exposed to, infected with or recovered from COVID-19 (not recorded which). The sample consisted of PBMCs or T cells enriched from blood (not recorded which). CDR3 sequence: CASSRLSGVNTGELFF. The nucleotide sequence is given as TGTGCCAGCAGCCGCCTTAGCGGAGTGAACACCGGGGAGCTGTTTTTT.